This TCR beta chain appears in the sequencing data of a study of radiation and T cells in renal cell carcinoma. Time point noted: blood 4 weeks post-SBRT, at nephrectomy. This sample's treatment: 15 Gy SBRT to primary tumor, nephrectomy 4 weeks later. Nephrectomy followed 15 Gy stereotactic body radiation by 4 weeks. Serial blood draws occurred at baseline and 2 and 4 weeks post-SBRT. The tumor was a clear cell renal cell carcinoma. The J segment lost 8 bases and the V segment lost 6 bases, leaving 3 bases of the junction unmatched. Germline lookup yields CDR1 MNHEY and CDR2 SVGAGI. CDR3 length: 11 amino acids. The data were produced by immunoSEQ multiplex PCR, yet TCRdb's version contains in-frame clones alone and is incomplete. The table lists 60,000 or so clones, approximately 80% of them singletons, with roughly 6.8% in the top ten. Study findings and constraints: From baseline, blood top tumor clonotypes peaked at 2 weeks post-radiation.

Concerning this clone itself: The antigen remains unidentified.

The receptor was isolated from a man aged 55 to 70 with renal cell carcinoma. This sample comprised blood, obtained from a patient whose treatment included radiotherapy and nephrectomy. The chain has TRBV6-5 and TRBJ1-2, with 7 bases fitting TRBD1. CDR3 sequence: CASSRGAGYTF. The CDR3 nucleotides read TGTGCCAGCAGCAGGGGGGCGGGCTACACCTTC.